This T cell receptor beta chain was retrieved from a study of blood T cell repertoires in COVID-19. Overall study context: Specimens from acute and convalescent COVID-19 originated in the United States, Italy and Spain.

A single count supports this clone. The CDR3 consists of 11 residues. Germline V CDR1 and CDR2: MNHEY, SVGEGT. Trimming took off 2 bases at V and 5 bases at J, with 3 bases between the two ends. TCRdb keeps only in-frame clones here, not all; method: immunoSEQ multiplex PCR. In the table there are roughly 40,000 clones, 85% to 95% of which are singletons. Sample: peripheral blood. The TCR sequence derives from a human donor in a cohort sampled during active COVID-19. The chain employs TRBV6-2 or TRBV6-3 and TRBJ2-5; no reliable D call. This CDR3 is CASSYAETQYF. The CDR3 DNA reads TGTGCCAGCAGTTACGCGGAGACCCAGTACTTC.